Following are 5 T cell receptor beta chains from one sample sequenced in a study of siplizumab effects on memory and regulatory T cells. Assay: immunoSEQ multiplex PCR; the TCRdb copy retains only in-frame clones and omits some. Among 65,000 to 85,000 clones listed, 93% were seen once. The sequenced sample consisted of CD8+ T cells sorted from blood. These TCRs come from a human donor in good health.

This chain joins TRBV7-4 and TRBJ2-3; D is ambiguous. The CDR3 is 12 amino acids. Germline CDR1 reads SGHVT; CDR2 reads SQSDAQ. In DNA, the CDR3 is TGTGTCACAACTGGGGAAGCAGATACGCAGTATTTT. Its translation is CVTTGEADTQYF. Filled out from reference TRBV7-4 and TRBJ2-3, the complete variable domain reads GAGVSQSPRYKVAKRGRDVALRCDSISGHVTLYWYRQTLGQGSEVLTYSQSDAQRDKSGRPSGRFSAERPERSVSTLKIQRTEQGDSAVYLCVTTGEADTQYFGPGTRLTVL.

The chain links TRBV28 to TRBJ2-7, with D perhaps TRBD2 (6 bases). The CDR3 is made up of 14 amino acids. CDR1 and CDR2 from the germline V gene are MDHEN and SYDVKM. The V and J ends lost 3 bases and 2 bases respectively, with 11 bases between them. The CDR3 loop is CASSFSSGTYEQYF. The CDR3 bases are TGTGCCAGCAGTTTCAGTAGCGGAACCTACGAGCAGTACTTC. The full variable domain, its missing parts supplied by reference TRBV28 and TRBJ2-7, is DVKVTQSSRYLVKRTGEKVFLECVQDMDHENMFWYRQDPGLGLRLIYFSYDVKMKEKGDIPEGYSVSREKKERFSLILESASTNQTSMYLCASSFSSGTYEQYFGPGTRLTVT.

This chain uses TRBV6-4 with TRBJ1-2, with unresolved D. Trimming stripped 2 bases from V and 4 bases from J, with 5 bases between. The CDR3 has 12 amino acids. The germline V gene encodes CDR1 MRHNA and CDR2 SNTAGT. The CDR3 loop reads CASSDPGYGYTF. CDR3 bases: TGTGCCAGCAGTGACCCCGGCTATGGCTACACCTTC.

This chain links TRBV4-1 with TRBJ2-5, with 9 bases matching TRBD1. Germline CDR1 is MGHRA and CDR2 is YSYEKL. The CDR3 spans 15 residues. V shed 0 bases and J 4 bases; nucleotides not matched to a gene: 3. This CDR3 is CASSQEDRGGETQYF. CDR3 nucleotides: TGCGCCAGCAGCCAAGAGGACAGGGGAGGAGAGACCCAGTACTTC.

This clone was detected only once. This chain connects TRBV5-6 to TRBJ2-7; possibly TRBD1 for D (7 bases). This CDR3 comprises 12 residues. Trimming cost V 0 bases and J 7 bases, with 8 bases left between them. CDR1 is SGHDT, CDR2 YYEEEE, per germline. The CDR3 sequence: CASSLAGGEQYF. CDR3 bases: TGTGCCAGCAGCTTGGCAGGGGGGGAGCAGTACTTC.